This is a list of T cell receptor beta chains from one sample in a study of T cells in Graves' hyperthyroidism and ophthalmopathy. TCRdb reanalysed the multiplex PCR reads using MiXCR and keeps one entry per CDR3 protein. The sample has 500,000 to 550,000 distinct CDR3 sequences; 15% to 20% are singletons. Input material: blood. The receptors were gathered from a man in his forties with Graves' ophthalmopathy. CDR3s include the opening cysteine and the closing phenylalanine or tryptophan. Fields, in order: V gene, clone size, D gene, J gene, CDR3 protein, CDR3 DNA. A D gene is named only where the DNA matches it firmly. Rows may omit the clone size; those that give it use once, few, many or a size class.

TRBV5-5	many	-	TRBJ2-5	CASSPGLIHQETQYF	TGTGCCAGCAGCCCGGGACTCATCCACCAAGAGACCCAGTACTTC
TRBV2	many	TRBD2	TRBJ2-3	CAVIAGAPRTDTQYF	TGTGCCGTCATAGCGGGGGCCCCGAGGACAGATACGCAGTATTTT
TRBV7-9	-	-	TRBJ2-2	CASSFQGRNTGELFF	TGTGCCAGCAGCTTCCAGGGCCGGAACACCGGGGAGCTGTTTTTT
TRBV29-1	-	-	TRBJ2-7	CSVGTLYEQYF	TGCAGCGTAGGGACCCTATACGAGCAGTACTTC
TRBV12-5	few	TRBD1	TRBJ1-5	CASGSTGTGLKQPQHF	TGTGCTAGTGGTTCAACCGGGACAGGGTTAAAACAGCCCCAGCATTTT
TRBV3-1	many	TRBD2	TRBJ2-1	CASSGRLAGGNEQFF	TGTGCCAGCAGCGGACGACTAGCGGGAGGCAATGAGCAGTTCTTC
TRBV24-1	-	TRBD2	TRBJ2-1	CAPSSGGRYNEQFF	TGTGCCCCAAGCTCTGGCGGGAGGTACAATGAGCAGTTCTTC
TRBV28	many	-	TRBJ2-1	CASTPRPHNEQFF	TGTGCCAGCACCCCGCGACCCCACAATGAGCAGTTCTTC
TRBV6-2/TRBV6-3	few	-	TRBJ2-1	CASSYDDLGRVDEQFF	TGTGCCAGCAGTTACGACGACCTAGGCAGGGTGGATGAGCAGTTCTTC
TRBV9	many	TRBD1	TRBJ2-3	CASSVGQGKDTQYF	TGTGCCAGCAGCGTAGGACAGGGGAAGGATACGCAGTATTTT
TRBV7-9	many	TRBD2	TRBJ2-7	CASSPWEGSYEQYF	TGTGCCAGCAGTCCGTGGGAGGGTTCGTACGAGCAGTACTTC
TRBV5-1	many	-	TRBJ2-1	CASISGQEGYNEQFF	TGCGCCAGCATCTCCGGACAGGAGGGTTACAATGAGCAGTTCTTC
TRBV20-1	many	-	TRBJ2-5	CSVLTRLETQYF	TGCAGTGTCTTGACTAGGCTGGAGACCCAGTACTTC
TRBV5-5	-	-	TRBJ1-4	CASSLQGVGEKLFF	TGTGCCAGCAGCTTGCAAGGGGTCGGTGAAAAACTGTTTTTT
TRBV7-9	-	-	TRBJ2-6	CASSSAVSGANVLTF	TGTGCCAGCAGCTCGGCGGTCTCTGGGGCCAACGTCCTGACTTTC
TRBV20-1	-	-	TRBJ1-3	CSAHRSSGNTIYF	TGCAGTGCGCACAGGAGCTCTGGAAACACCATATATTTT
TRBV7-2	many	-	TRBJ2-1	CASSSDPLGGLINEQFF	TGTGCCAGCAGCTCAGACCCTCTAGGAGGACTCATAAATGAGCAGTTCTTC
TRBV10-3	-	TRBD2	TRBJ2-1	CAIRRESSYNEQFF	TGTGCCATCAGGCGGGAGAGCTCCTACAATGAGCAGTTCTTC
TRBV11-2	many	TRBD1	TRBJ1-5	CASSPRTGANQPQHF	TGTGCCAGCAGCCCCAGGACAGGGGCAAATCAGCCCCAGCATTTT
TRBV6-5	-	TRBD1	TRBJ1-5	CASSYGWDRADQPQHF	TGTGCCAGCAGTTACGGTTGGGACAGAGCAGATCAGCCCCAGCATTTT
TRBV20-1	few	-	TRBJ2-5	CSAPRGGTQETQYF	TGCAGTGCCCCAAGGGGGGGGACCCAAGAGACCCAGTACTTC
TRBV6-5	few	-	TRBJ2-3	CASSYSRRLVPTDTQYF	TGTGCCAGCAGTTACTCGAGAAGACTAGTTCCGACAGATACGCAGTATTTT
TRBV5-6	many	-	TRBJ2-1	CASSSGAGNEQFF	TGTGCCAGCAGCTCGGGGGCAGGGAATGAGCAGTTCTTC
TRBV4-2	-	-	TRBJ2-1	CASSQLPPARGSNNNEQFF	TGTGCCAGCAGCCAACTTCCCCCTGCCCGGGGATCCAATAACAATGAGCAGTTCTTC
TRBV12-3/TRBV12-4	-	-	TRBJ1-1	CANQQGPNTEAFF	TGTGCCAATCAACAGGGACCGAACACTGAAGCTTTCTTT
TRBV18	many	-	TRBJ2-7	CASSPGAAHSYEQYF	TGTGCCAGCTCACCAGGGGCAGCTCACTCCTACGAGCAGTACTTC
TRBV6-4	-	-	TRBJ2-3	CASTGTQYF	TGTGCCAGCACAGGTACGCAGTATTTT
TRBV6-5	few	-	TRBJ1-5	CASGYETDQPQHF	TGTGCCAGCGGTTACGAGACCGATCAGCCCCAGCATTTT
TRBV5-1	-	TRBD2	TRBJ2-7	CASSSGGGAYEQYF	TGCGCCAGCAGCTCTGGCGGGGGGGCCTATGAGCAGTACTTC
TRBV24-1	few	-	TRBJ2-5	CATSKTGLRETQYF	TGTGCCACCAGCAAGACAGGCCTGCGAGAGACCCAGTACTTC
TRBV15	few	TRBD1	TRBJ2-1	CATRDRGDNEQFF	TGTGCCACCCGGGACAGGGGGGACAATGAGCAGTTCTTC
TRBV20-1	few	-	TRBJ2-7	CSAVTLGEQYF	TGCAGTGCTGTGACCCTGGGGGAGCAGTACTTC
TRBV10-3	few	-	TRBJ2-1	CAISEEGPKGNEQFF	TGTGCCATCAGTGAGGAGGGGCCCAAGGGCAATGAGCAGTTCTTC
TRBV7-2	few	-	TRBJ2-2	CASSHRPTEGFGELFF	TGTGCCAGCAGCCACCGACCGACCGAAGGGTTCGGGGAGCTGTTTTTT
TRBV20-1	many	-	TRBJ1-1	CSARWAYPMNTEAFF	TGCAGTGCCCGTTGGGCCTACCCGATGAACACTGAAGCTTTCTTT
TRBV12-3/TRBV12-4	few	TRBD1	TRBJ2-7	CASSPGQGAYKQYF	TGTGCCAGCAGCCCGGGACAGGGGGCATACAAGCAGTACTTC